This T cell receptor beta chain came from a study of shared clonotypes between healthy human individuals. Per germline, CDR1 SGHNT and CDR2 YENEEA. V was pared by 5 bases and J by 7 bases, with 5 bases of the junction left unmatched. This CDR3 contains 15 residues. About this clone itself: Its antigen is unknown.

TCRdb's copy holds only in-frame clones and misses some; the assay was immunoSEQ multiplex PCR. The repertoire holds under 1,900,000 clones, with approximately 98.5% as singletons. Regarding the study as a whole: Clonotypes which were not shared had lower generation probabilities than clonotypes that all four donors shared.

Sequencing was carried out using naive CD4+ T cells sorted from blood. Stated subset: CD45RA+ positively selected. This rearrangement joins TRBV11-3 to TRBJ2-1, with TRBD2 matching 13 bases. The clonotype comes from a young man in good health. CDR3 coding DNA: TGTGCCAGCAGCCCCGGACTAGCGGGAGTGAATGAGCAGTTCTTC. Protein sequence: CASSPGLAGVNEQFF.